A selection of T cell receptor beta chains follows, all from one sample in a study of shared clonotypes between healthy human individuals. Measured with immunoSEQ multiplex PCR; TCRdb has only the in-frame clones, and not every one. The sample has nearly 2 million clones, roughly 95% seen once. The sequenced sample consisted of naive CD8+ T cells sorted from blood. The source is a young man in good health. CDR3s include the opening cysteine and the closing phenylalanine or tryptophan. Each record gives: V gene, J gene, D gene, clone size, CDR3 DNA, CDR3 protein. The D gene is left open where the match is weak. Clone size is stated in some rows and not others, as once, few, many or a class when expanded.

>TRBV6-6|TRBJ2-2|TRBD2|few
TGTGCCAGCAGCACTAGCGGGGAAACCGGGGAGCTGTTTTTT
CASSTSGETGELFF
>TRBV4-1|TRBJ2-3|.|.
TGCGCCAGCAGCCACCTGGACTACACAGATACGCAGTATTTT
CASSHLDYTDTQYF
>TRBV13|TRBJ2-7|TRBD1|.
TGTGCCAGCAGCTCCCCGGGACAGGGGACCTACGAGCAGTACTTC
CASSSPGQGTYEQYF
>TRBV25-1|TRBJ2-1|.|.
TGTGCCAGCAGTGAATCTCACCATTACAATGAGCAGTTCTTC
CASSESHHYNEQFF
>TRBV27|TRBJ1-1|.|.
TGTGCCAGCAGTTTATACAGAGGGAACACTGAAGCTTTCTTT
CASSLYRGNTEAFF
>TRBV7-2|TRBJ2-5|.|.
TGTGCCAGCAGCTTAGATGGGGGGTCGACACCGCCGCGGGAGACCCAGTACTTC
CASSLDGGSTPPRETQYF
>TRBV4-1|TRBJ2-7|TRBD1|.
TGCGCCAGCAGCCAAGTACAGGGGGGTACCTACGAGCAGTACTTC
CASSQVQGGTYEQYF
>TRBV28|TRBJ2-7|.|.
TGTGCCAGCAGGTTTGAGACAGGTCCTGTCGAGCAGTACTTC
CASRFETGPVEQYF
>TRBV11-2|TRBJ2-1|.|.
TGTGCCAGCGGGGGGGGCTTCTACAATGAGCAGTTCTTC
CASGGGFYNEQFF
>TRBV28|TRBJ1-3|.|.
TGTGCCAGCAGTTTCGCCCACGAGGGCACCATATATTTT
CASSFAHEGTIYF
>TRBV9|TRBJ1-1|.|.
TGTGCCAGCAGCGTAGGGAGGGGATCGGAAGCTTTCTTT
CASSVGRGSEAFF
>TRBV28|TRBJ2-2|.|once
TGTGCCAGCAGTTCGACCAGGCCGGGCACCGGGGAGCTGTTTTTT
CASSSTRPGTGELFF
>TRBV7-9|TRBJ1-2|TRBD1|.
TGTGCCAGCAGCTTAGGGGGACAGGGGCTCTATGGCTACACCTTC
CASSLGGQGLYGYTF
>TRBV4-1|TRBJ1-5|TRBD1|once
TGCGCCAGCAGCCAAGATGAGACAGGGGAGGGAAATAGCAATCAGCCCCAGCATTTT
CASSQDETGEGNSNQPQHF
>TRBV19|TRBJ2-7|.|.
TGTGCCAGTAGTATAACAGAGGTTGGCAACGAGCAGTACTTC
CASSITEVGNEQYF
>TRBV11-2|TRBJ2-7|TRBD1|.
TGTGCCAGCAGCCTAGGACAGGGTACGTACGAGCAGTACTTC
CASSLGQGTYEQYF